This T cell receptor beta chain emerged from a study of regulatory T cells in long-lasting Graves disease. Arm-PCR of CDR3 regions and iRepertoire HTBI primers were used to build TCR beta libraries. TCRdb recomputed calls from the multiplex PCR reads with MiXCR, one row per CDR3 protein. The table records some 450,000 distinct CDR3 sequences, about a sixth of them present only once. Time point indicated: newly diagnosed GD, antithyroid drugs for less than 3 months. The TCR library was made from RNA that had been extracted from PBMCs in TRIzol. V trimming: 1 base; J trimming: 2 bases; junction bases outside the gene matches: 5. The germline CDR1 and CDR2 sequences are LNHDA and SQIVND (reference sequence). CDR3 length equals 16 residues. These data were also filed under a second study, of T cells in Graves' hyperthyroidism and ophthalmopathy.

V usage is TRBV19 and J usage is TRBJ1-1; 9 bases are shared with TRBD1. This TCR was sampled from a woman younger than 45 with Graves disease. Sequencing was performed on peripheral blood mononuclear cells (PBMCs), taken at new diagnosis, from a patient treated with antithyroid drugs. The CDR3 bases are TGTGCCAGTAGTATAGCAAGGGGACAGGGAAACACTGAAGCTTTCTTT. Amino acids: CASSIARGQGNTEAFF.